Each of the 16 T cell receptor beta chains below was sequenced from the same sample in a study of glioma-infiltrating T cells. Amplification of TCR alpha and beta CDR3 regions from RNA used iRepertoire nested multiplex PCR. Via MiXCR, TCRdb re-called the multiplex PCR reads, giving one row per CDR3 protein. The sample holds around 350,000 distinct CDR3 sequences, approximately 42% seen once. Material for sequencing was glioma tissue, nonneoplastic brain tissue, or PBMCs (not recorded which). The receptors were sampled from a human donor with low-grade glioma or glioblastoma, undergoing nonglioma brain surgery, or in good health (not recorded which).

A remark on this clonotype: Mismatch with germline at one junction end may stem from a read error. V and J are TRBV10-3 and TRBJ1-2; TRBD1 matches at 7 bases. The germline gives CDR1 ENHRY, CDR2 SYGVKD. The CDR3 sequence is 12 residues long. The CDR3 region is CAVRDTGAGYTF. In DNA form, the CDR3 reads TGTGCCGTCAGGGACACAGGGGCCGGCTACACCTTC.

Comment on this clonotype: A much larger clone lies a single base off, so this may be a read error. The J gene is TRBJ2-3, the V gene TRBV6-1; a weak D match, TRBD1 (5 bases). The CDR3 totals 16 residues. With 6 bases removed from V and 0 bases from J, the gap between germline ends came to 16 bases. The germline gives CDR1 MNHNS, CDR2 SASEGT. CDR3 bases: TGTGCCAGCAGGCGCGCGAATAGGGGTAGCACAGATACGCAGTATTTT. Its protein product is CASRRANRGSTDTQYF.

This clonotype was recorded at least ten times. The chain carries TRBV20-1 and TRBJ2-1, with D perhaps matching TRBD2 (6 bases). The germline V and J ends were trimmed by 0 bases and 7 bases, with 19 bases remaining between them. There are 16 residues in the CDR3. Germline V gene lookup returns CDR1 DFQATT and CDR2 SNEGSKA (reference sequence). CDR3: CSARDSGTQGGNEQFF. CDR3 DNA: TGCAGTGCTAGAGACTCCGGGACCCAGGGAGGTAATGAGCAGTTCTTC.

The gene calls are TRBV19 and TRBJ2-3; D possibly corresponds to TRBD2 (5 bases). This CDR3 spans 14 amino acids. CDR1 and CDR2 from the germline V gene are LNHDA and SQIVND (reference sequence). V was cut by 4 bases and J by 5 bases, with 13 bases left in between. The CDR3 reads CASSRGDGEDTQYF. The CDR3 region has the DNA TGTGCCAGTAGTAGGGGAGATGGAGAAGATACGCAGTATTTT.

The chain links TRBV7-3 to TRBJ2-7; D remains unclear. Germline V gene lookup returns CDR1 SGHTA and CDR2 FQGTGA. This CDR3 contains 15 residues. V was cut by 2 bases and J by 0 bases, with 11 bases left in between. The CDR3 is CASSLGRRPSYEQYF. Here the CDR3 DNA reads TGTGCCAGCAGCTTAGGGCGCAGACCCTCCTACGAGCAGTACTTC.

This clonotype has just one count. V usage is TRBV6-2 or TRBV6-3 and J usage is TRBJ2-3; D call uncertain. The length of the CDR3 is 15 residues. Germline CDR1 MNHEY, CDR2 SVGEGT. Trimming took 6 bases from V and 4 from J, leaving 17 bases between them. The CDR3 region has the DNA TGTGCCAGCAGCGTGAGATCCCGGGCCCCAGATACGCAGTATTTT. It specifies CASSVRSRAPDTQYF.

Of note for this clonotype: A much larger clone is a single base away; this may be a read error. The rearrangement uses TRBV6-2 or TRBV6-3 and TRBJ2-7, with 10 bases fitting TRBD2. Trimming at V came to 7 bases and at J to 0 bases, leaving 15 bases not matched to a gene. The CDR3 runs 18 residues. CDR1 is MNHEY and CDR2 is SVGEGT in the germline V gene. CDR3 bases: TGTGCCAGCAATGCCGGGACTAGCGTGAGGTCGCCCTCCTACGAGCAGTACTTC. It specifies CASNAGTSVRSPSYEQYF.

This clonotype was detected many times. The chain carries TRBV20-1 and TRBJ2-1; no definite D call. Germline CDR1 is DFQATT and CDR2 is SNEGSKA (reference sequence). CDR3 size: 13 residues. The ends were cut back, 1 base at V and 5 bases at J, with 9 bases in the middle. The CDR3 bases are TGCAGTGCTAGAGGGAGAACCAACAATGAGCAGTTCTTC. Translated: CSARGRTNNEQFF.

The CDR3 loop reads CASSLAHRGTQYF. Written as DNA, the CDR3 is TGTGCCAGCAGCTTAGCGCACAGGGGGACCCAGTACTTC. V and J are TRBV7-6 and TRBJ2-5; 7 bases align to TRBD1. This CDR3 has 13 amino acids. V dropped 0 bases and J dropped 7; count of bases not matched to a gene: 2. Per germline, CDR1 SGHVS and CDR2 FNYEAQ.

J is TRBJ2-1 and V is TRBV7-9; D possibly corresponds to TRBD1 (6 bases). CDR1 and CDR2 (germline): SEHNR, FQNEAQ (reference sequence). The V gene lost 4 bases and the J gene lost 3 bases, with 10 bases spanning the gap. The CDR3 contains 14 residues. The CDR3 coding sequence is TGTGCCAGCAGCTCCGGACAGCGCTACAATGAGCAGTTCTTC. Translation: CASSSGQRYNEQFF.

This chain joins TRBV12-3 or TRBV12-4 and TRBJ1-2, with D possibly being TRBD1 (6 bases). The germline V and J ends were trimmed by 4 bases and 7 bases, with 22 bases remaining between them. This CDR3 contains 16 residues. In DNA form, the CDR3 reads TGTGCCAGCAGTTCCTACTTGACAGGAGGTGGTAGTGGCTACACCTTC. It encodes CASSSYLTGGGSGYTF.

This clonotype was detected once. The chain links TRBV20-1 to TRBJ2-1, with 11 bases identical to TRBD2. Germline CDR1 reads DFQATT; CDR2 reads SNEGSKA (reference sequence). Losses at the gene ends were 0 bases for V and 5 bases for J; bases not matched to a gene: 12. There are 18 residues in the CDR3. The CDR3 nucleotides read TGCAGTGCTAGAGAACTAGCGGGGGACTCCTACCCCCACAATGAGCAGTTCTTC. It encodes CSARELAGDSYPHNEQFF.

The V gene is TRBV20-1, the J gene TRBJ1-6, with D unclear. This CDR3 spans 16 amino acids. The V end was cut by 3 bases, the J end by 8 bases, with 20 bases between. Germline CDR1 is DFQATT and CDR2 is SNEGSKA (reference sequence). The CDR3 DNA reads TGCAGTGCTAGGTATTTCTATCGGACCCAGGATTCACCCCTCCACTTT. This translates into CSARYFYRTQDSPLHF.

CDR3 loop: CASSQGQGMGPYEQYF. CDR3 DNA: TGCGCCAGCAGCCAGGGGCAGGGGATGGGTCCCTACGAGCAGTACTTC. J is TRBJ2-7 and V is TRBV4-1; D is possibly TRBD1 (6 bases). Germline values: CDR1 MGHRA, CDR2 YSYEKL. This CDR3 is built from 16 residues. V was shortened by 3 bases and J by 2 bases, with 17 bases between the two germline ends.

With respect to this clonotype: No conserved phenylalanine or tryptophan ends this CDR3, so it is likely a read error. The chain recombines TRBV4-1 with TRBJ2-1; 8 bases are shared with TRBD2. V lost 5 bases and J lost 6; bases outside the gene matches: 12. The length of the CDR3 is 16 residues. In germline, CDR1 is MGHRA, CDR2 YSYEKL. Written as DNA, the CDR3 is TGCGCCAGCAGCTTCAGCCAAGCGGGAGCGGTCAATGAGCAGTTCCTC. Encoded protein: CASSFSQAGAVNEQFL.

The CDR3 spells CASSPTGTHLGKLFF. CDR3 nucleotides: TGTGCCAGCAGCCCAACAGGCACTCATCTTGGAAAACTGTTTTTT. The rearrangement uses TRBV7-9 and TRBJ1-4; the D gene is possibly TRBD1 (5 bases). CDR3 size: 15 residues. Per the germline V gene, CDR1 is SEHNR and CDR2 is FQNEAQ (reference sequence). Trimming shortened V by 5 bases and J by 10 bases, and 20 bases separated the two germline ends.